Each of the 17 T cell receptor beta chains below was sequenced from the same sample in a study of PD-L1 blockade in urothelial cancer. Sequencing used immunoSEQ multiplex PCR; TCRdb keeps in-frame clones, though not all of them. The sample comprises some 44,000 clones, approximately 80% of which are singletons, and about 17% rests with the top ten. Indicated time point: pretreatment peripheral blood. The sequencing here drew on PBMCs, taken around atezolizumab (anti-PD-L1) treatment. All receptors come from a man aged 55 to 70 with urothelial cancer.

The chain is built from TRBV7-9 and TRBJ2-2; no reliable D call. From germline, CDR1 is SEHNR and CDR2 FQNEAQ (reference sequence). The CDR3 loop spans 17 amino acids. V was pared by 1 base and J by 0 bases, with 12 bases between. DNA for the CDR3: TGTGCCAGCAGCTTAGTCATGGAGACCGCGAACACCGGGGAGCTGTTTTTT. Its protein product is CASSLVMETANTGELFF.

This chain uses TRBV6-5 with TRBJ2-3, with 7 positions matching TRBD1. The CDR3 loop spans 14 amino acids. The V gene's germline CDR1 is MNHEY and CDR2 SVGAGI. Unmatched junction bases numbered 8, after V lost 5 bases and J lost 6 bases. The CDR3 DNA sequence: TGTGCCAGCAGTAAAGGGACAGCTTTCGATACGCAGTATTTT. The encoded protein is CASSKGTAFDTQYF.

The chain has TRBV29-1 and TRBJ1-2; maybe TRBD1 (6 bases). Trimming took 6 bases from V and 2 from J, leaving 10 bases between them. The CDR3 is 12 residues long. Germline V gives CDR1 SQVTM, CDR2 ANQGSEA. Written as DNA, the CDR3 is TGCAGCGTCCAGGACAGAAACTATGGCTACACCTTC. This gives the protein CSVQDRNYGYTF.

This chain connects TRBV5-4 to TRBJ2-3; D is unclear. Germline CDR1 and CDR2: SGHNT and YYREEE (reference sequence). This CDR3 region has 14 residues. V lost 4 bases and J 3 bases, leaving 12 bases between the germline ends. CDR3 sequence (DNA): TGTGCCAGCAGCCCTGAGGTAGTGACAGATACGCAGTATTTT. Translating it yields CASSPEVVTDTQYF. The whole variable domain, filled in from reference TRBV5-4 and TRBJ2-3, reads ETGVTQSPTHLIKTRGQQVTLRCSSQSGHNTVSWYQQALGQGPQFIFQYYREEENGRGNFPPRFSGLQFPNYSSELNVNALELDDSALYLCASSPEVVTDTQYFGPGTRLTVL.

The V and J genes are TRBV5-1 and TRBJ1-2; tentative D call: TRBD1 (6 bases). Germline-derived CDR1 and CDR2 are SGHRS and YFSETQ. Deletions cut 4 bases from V and 5 bases from J, with 12 bases between. The CDR3 runs to 13 residues. CDR3 bases: TGCGCCAGCAGCCAAACAGGGTTTTATGGCTACACCTTC. It yields the protein CASSQTGFYGYTF.

This chain connects TRBV15 to TRBJ2-3, with 11 bases lining up with TRBD2. Trimming removed 0 bases from V and 0 bases from J; junction bases left unmatched: 14. Per germline, CDR1 LNHNV and CDR2 YYDKDF (reference sequence). CDR3 length: 21 residues. The DNA for the CDR3 is TGTGCCACCAGCAGAGAGTTGGGTAGCGGGGGGGCTAGGCTTAGCACAGATACGCAGTATTTT. Its protein product is CATSRELGSGGARLSTDTQYF.

The chain couples TRBV5-1 to TRBJ1-4; D is ambiguous. The CDR3 runs 14 residues. V lost 3 bases and J lost 8, with 14 bases in between. The germline CDR1 and CDR2 sequences are SGHRS and YFSETQ. Here the CDR3 reads CASSSWSLREKLFF. The DNA of the CDR3 is TGCGCCAGCAGCTCCTGGAGCTTACGGGAAAAACTGTTTTTT.

The rearrangement uses TRBV4-3 and TRBJ2-1; TRBD2 might be the D (6 bases). V lost 1 base and J 6 bases, leaving 13 bases between the germline ends. Per the germline V gene, CDR1 is LGHNA and CDR2 is YSLEER. The CDR3 contains 15 residues. The CDR3 DNA is TGCGCCAGCAGCCAAGGGGCGGGGTCTATCAATGAGCAGTTCTTC. Translation gives CASSQGAGSINEQFF.

This clone was counted between two and nine times. The CDR3 here is CASKRTALSEKLFF. CDR3 nucleotides: TGTGCCAGTAAGAGGACAGCTCTAAGTGAAAAACTGTTTTTT. The chain is built from TRBV19 and TRBJ1-4; D is possibly TRBD1 (6 bases). Germline CDR1 and CDR2: LNHDA and SQIVND (reference sequence). V was clipped by 7 bases and J by 7 bases, with 16 bases between them. CDR3 length equals 14 residues.

In this sample, this clone turned up once. The rearrangement uses TRBV7-9 and TRBJ1-3, with TRBD1 as a possible D gene (6 bases). V was pared by 5 bases and J by 7 bases, with 15 bases between. Germline V gene lookup returns CDR1 SEHNR and CDR2 FQNEAQ (reference sequence). This CDR3 spans 14 amino acids. Here the CDR3 reads CASSPTGYGNTIYF. CDR3 DNA: TGTGCCAGCAGCCCTACAGGGTACGGGAACACCATATATTTT.

This chain joins TRBV6-6 and TRBJ1-2; weak D call: TRBD1 (5 bases). Trimming left V 6 bases short and J 6 bases short, with 14 bases between. Germline CDR1 MNHNY, CDR2 SVGAGI (reference sequence). The CDR3 runs 13 residues. The CDR3 region has the DNA TGTGCCAGCAGACGGGCGGCAGGGAATGGCTACACCTTC. It yields the protein CASRRAAGNGYTF.

The V and J genes are TRBV18 and TRBJ2-5; tentatively, D is TRBD1 (6 bases). The V end was cut by 3 bases, the J end by 0 bases, with 11 bases between. Germline V gene sequence: CDR1 KGHSH, CDR2 LQKENI. CDR3 length equals 15 residues. The CDR3 sequence: CASSPTRTDQETQYF. CDR3 in DNA: TGTGCCAGCTCACCCACCAGGACAGACCAAGAGACCCAGTACTTC. The whole variable domain, filled in from reference TRBV18 and TRBJ2-5, reads NAGVMQNPRHLVRRRGQEARLRCSPMKGHSHVYWYRQLPEEGLKFMVYLQKENIIDESGMPKERFSAEFPKEGPSILRIQQVVRGDSAAYFCASSPTRTDQETQYFGPGTRLLVL.

This clone has just a few counts. This chain links TRBV4-3 with TRBJ2-1; 9 positions agree with TRBD1. The CDR3 extends over 17 amino acids. Unmatched junction bases numbered 10, after V lost 2 bases and J lost 5 bases. Germline V lookup: CDR1 LGHNA, CDR2 YSLEER. CDR3 residues: CASSQFLGTGNHNEQFF. For the CDR3, the DNA is TGCGCCAGCAGCCAATTTCTAGGGACAGGGAACCACAATGAGCAGTTCTTC.

The chain recombines TRBV15 with TRBJ2-2; 8 bases match TRBD2. CDR1 and CDR2 from the germline V gene are LNHNV and YYDKDF (reference sequence). The CDR3 spans 16 residues. Losses at the gene ends were 1 base for V and 6 bases for J; bases not matched to a gene: 7. The CDR3 spells CATSRGGSGSAGELFF. CDR3 sequence (DNA): TGTGCCACCAGCAGAGGAGGGAGCGGGAGTGCCGGGGAGCTGTTTTTT.

The rearrangement uses TRBV19 and TRBJ1-2, with 8 positions matching TRBD1. The germline V gene encodes CDR1 LNHDA and CDR2 SQIVND (reference sequence). After removal of 4 bases from V and 4 bases from J, the junction contained 5 bases not matched to a gene. The CDR3 covers 14 residues. The CDR3 coding sequence is TGTGCCAGTAGTACCGGACAGGGCGGCTATGGCTACACCTTC. Protein product: CASSTGQGGYGYTF. The variable domain in full, completed from reference TRBV19 and TRBJ1-2, reads DGGITQSPKYLFRKEGQNVTLSCEQNLNHDAMYWYRQDPGQGLRLIYYSQIVNDFQKGDIAEGYSVSREKKESFPLTVTSAQKNPTAFYLCASSTGQGGYGYTFGSGTRLTVV.

The chain couples TRBV4-2 to TRBJ2-5, with TRBD2 as a possible D gene (6 bases). The germline V gene has CDR1 LGHNA and CDR2 YNFKEQ. With 0 bases removed from V and 5 bases from J, the gap between germline ends came to 13 bases. The CDR3 totals 15 residues. The CDR3 DNA reads as TGTGCCAGCAGCCAAGAACGGGGGACTGGGGAGACCCAGTACTTC. Translated, it gives CASSQERGTGETQYF.

This chain connects TRBV5-5 to TRBJ2-7; a weak D match, TRBD1 (6 bases). The germline CDR1 and CDR2 sequences are SGHKS and YYEKEE (reference sequence). The CDR3 has 15 residues. V shed 0 bases and J shed 4 bases, with 14 bases lying between them. CDR3 loop: CASSLEGQLFYEQYF. CDR3 nucleotide sequence: TGTGCCAGCAGCTTGGAAGGACAGCTCTTTTACGAGCAGTACTTC.